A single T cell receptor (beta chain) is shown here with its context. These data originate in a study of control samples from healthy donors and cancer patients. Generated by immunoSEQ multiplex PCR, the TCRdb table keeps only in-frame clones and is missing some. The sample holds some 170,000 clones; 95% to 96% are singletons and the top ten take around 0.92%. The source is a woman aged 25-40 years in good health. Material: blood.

The CDR3 bases are TGCGCCAGCAGCCAAGAGGGACAGGGGGCGGACACTGAAGCTTTCTTT. Translated, it gives CASSQEGQGADTEAFF. This sequence joins TRBV4-1 and TRBJ1-1; the match to TRBD1 covers 12 bases. The CDR3 has 16 residues. The ends lost 0 bases at V and 3 bases at J; junction bases unmatched: 2. Per germline, CDR1 MGHRA and CDR2 YSYEKL.